This T cell receptor beta chain was identified in a study of metastatic and nonmetastatic thyroid tumors. Study-wide context: A comparison of repertoires was made across blood and tumor or nodule tissue from malignant and benign thyroid patients.

Deletions cut 4 bases from V and 6 bases from J, with 10 bases between. The CDR3 is 14 residues long. The germline V gene encodes CDR1 SGHVS and CDR2 FNYEAQ. Nobody among the patients had been given any treatment before thyroid surgery. Through MiXCR, TCRdb re-clonotyped the PCR reads. The data contain 6,000 or so clones, roughly 29% of them singletons. The sample was adjacent normal tissue. The receptor comes from a female donor with papillary thyroid cancer or a benign thyroid nodule (not recorded which). Some clones in this sample may be carry-over from other donors' samples. The rearrangement joins TRBV7-6 to TRBJ1-6; no clear D gene. This CDR3 is CASSSDASNSPLHF. For the CDR3, the DNA is TGTGCCAGCAGCTCAGACGCCTCTAATTCACCCCTCCACTTT.